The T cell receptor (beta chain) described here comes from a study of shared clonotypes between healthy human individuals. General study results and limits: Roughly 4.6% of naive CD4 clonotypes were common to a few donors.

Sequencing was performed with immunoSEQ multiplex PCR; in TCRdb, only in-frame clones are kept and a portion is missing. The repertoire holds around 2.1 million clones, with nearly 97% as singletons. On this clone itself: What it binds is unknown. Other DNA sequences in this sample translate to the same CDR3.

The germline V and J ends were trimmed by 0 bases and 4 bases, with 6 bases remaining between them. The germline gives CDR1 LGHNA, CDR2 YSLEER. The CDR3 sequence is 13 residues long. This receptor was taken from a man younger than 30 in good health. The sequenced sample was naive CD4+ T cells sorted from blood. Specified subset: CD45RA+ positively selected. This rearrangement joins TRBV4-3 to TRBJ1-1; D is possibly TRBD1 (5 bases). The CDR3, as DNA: TGCGCCAGCAGCCAAGAGGGGGGCACTGAAGCTTTCTTT. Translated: CASSQEGGTEAFF.